Given below is one T cell receptor (beta chain) in context. Its antigen is currently unknown. This sample was taken from a study of beta chain features in type 1 diabetes. Background on the study: Regarding age, gender and cell yields, patients proved similar to healthy donors.

The CDR3 contains 15 residues. The V gene end was trimmed by 2 bases and the J gene end by 4 bases; junction bases not matched to a gene: 4. Germline CDR1 is KGHSH and CDR2 is LQKENI. Study-level results: VDJ junctions from patients with type 1 diabetes contained fewer insertions and more deletions. There was a moderate but significant shortening of TCRB CDR3s in all four CD4+ subsets of Type 1 diabetes patients.

Expressed TCRB transcripts were sequenced, since all the RNA that had been isolated was reverse transcribed. Libraries were prepared by immunoSEQ multiplex PCR; TCRdb keeps only in-frame clonotypes and omits some of them. Here the sample spans over 150,000 clones, approximately 8.1% being singletons. A single heparinised blood sample, averaging approximately 116 mL, was obtained per donor. Sequencing was performed on central memory CD4+ T cells from blood. The TCR was taken from a man aged 18 to 30 with type 1 diabetes. The genes are TRBV18 and TRBJ2-5; 10 bases match TRBD2. The CDR3 coding sequence is TGTGCCAGCTCACCATCTAGCGGGGGTGCAGAGACCCAGTACTTC. Translated: CASSPSSGGAETQYF.